These 10 T cell receptor beta chains came from one sample sequenced in a study of blood T cell repertoires in COVID-19. Sequenced by immunoSEQ multiplex PCR; TCRdb stores in-frame clones only, minus some. Here the sample spans around 260,000 clones, about nine tenths being singletons. The sample comprised peripheral blood. These receptors all come from a middle-aged woman who had recovered from COVID-19.

The sample holds a few counts of this clone. This chain links TRBV7-6 with TRBJ1-6; the D gene is possibly TRBD1 (5 bases). CDR1 and CDR2 from the germline V gene are SGHVS and FNYEAQ. With 7 bases removed from V and 12 bases from J, the gap between germline ends came to 22 bases. This CDR3 is 15 amino acids long. The CDR3 protein is CASNAAGRASIPLHF. Written as DNA, the CDR3 is TGTGCCAGCAACGCCGCGGGGCGGGCGTCAATACCCCTCCACTTT.

V gene TRBV2 combines with J gene TRBJ2-7; D remains ambiguous. V was pared by 6 bases and J by 3 bases, with 18 bases between. There are 15 residues in the CDR3. Germline loops: CDR1 SNHLY, CDR2 FYNNEI. CDR3 in DNA: TGTGCCAGCAGCCAGGCCCCGAGCCATTTCTACGAGCAGTACTTC. Amino acid sequence: CASSQAPSHFYEQYF.

The CDR3 loop reads CASSRGTSGGYEQYF. The CDR3 nucleotides read TGTGCCAGCAGCCGGGGGACTAGCGGAGGCTACGAGCAGTACTTC. The J gene is TRBJ2-7, the V gene TRBV3-1 (or the pseudogene TRBV3-2), with 11 bases lining up with TRBD2. V was clipped by 4 bases and J by 3 bases; unmatched bases: 5. The CDR3 spans 15 residues. CDR1 LGHDT and CDR2 YNNKEL come from the germline V gene (reference sequence).

As regards this clone: One end of the junction varies from germline; a read error may be responsible. The V gene is TRBV5-4, the J gene TRBJ2-3; 7 positions match TRBD2. From germline, CDR1 is SGHNT and CDR2 YYREEE (reference sequence). This CDR3 is 16 amino acids long. The CDR3 loop reads CASSLGGGSNTDRQYF. CDR3 sequence (DNA): TGTGCCAGCAGCTTGGGGGGGGGTAGCAATACAGATAGGCAGTATTTT.

The V and J genes are TRBV21-1 and TRBJ1-5. TRBV21-1 is classified as a pseudogene. This CDR3 is 16 amino acids long. The DNA for the CDR3 is TGTGCCAGCAGGCCCGATGGGGGGGGCGATGGGCAGCCCCAGCATTTT. Protein: CASRPDGGGDGQPQHF.

The chain couples TRBV24-1 to TRBJ2-3, with TRBD2 identical over 7 bases. V trimming: 4 bases; J trimming: 4 bases; junction bases outside the gene matches: 10. The CDR3 has 16 amino acids. In germline, CDR1 is KGHDR, CDR2 SFDVKD. The CDR3 reads CATSDPGTAGADTQYF. The CDR3 DNA sequence: TGTGCCACCAGTGACCCCGGGACGGCGGGAGCAGATACGCAGTATTTT.

This clone was detected a few times. The V and J genes are TRBV9 and TRBJ1-3, with 7 bases lining up with TRBD1. From germline, CDR1 is SGDLS and CDR2 YYNGEE. After removal of 3 bases from V and 4 bases from J, the junction contained 4 bases not matched to a gene. This CDR3 has 14 residues. CDR3 DNA sequence: TGTGCCAGCAGCGACGGACAGGCCGGAAACACCATATATTTT. It encodes CASSDGQAGNTIYF.

The V and J genes are TRBV6-5 and TRBJ2-7; D is possibly TRBD2 (5 bases). The germline V gene encodes CDR1 MNHEY and CDR2 SVGAGI. There are 12 residues in the CDR3. Trimming cost V 10 bases and J 3 bases, with 13 bases left between them. CDR3 sequence reads: CATRQGLYEQYF. CDR3 nucleotides: TGTGCCACCCGACAAGGACTCTACGAGCAGTACTTC.

V usage is TRBV6-4 and J usage is TRBJ2-2; possibly TRBD1 for D (5 bases). Trimming removed 6 bases from V and 1 base from J, with 9 bases in between. The CDR3 consists of 14 residues. Germline CDR1 reads MRHNA; CDR2 reads SNTAGT. Written as DNA, the CDR3 is TGTGCCAGCAGACCTCAGGGGAACACCGGGGAGCTGTTTTTT. Protein product: CASRPQGNTGELFF.

The chain has TRBV2 and TRBJ1-2, with D unclear. The CDR3 spans 11 residues. Per the germline V gene, CDR1 is SNHLY and CDR2 is FYNNEI. V was pared by 7 bases and J by 2 bases, with 5 bases between. The CDR3 DNA sequence: TGTGCCAGCACGGGGAACTATGGCTACACCTTC. This translates into CASTGNYGYTF. The full variable domain, with the rest looked up from reference TRBV2 and TRBJ1-2, is EPEVTQTPSHQVTQMGQEVILRCVPISNHLYFYWYRQILGQKVEFLVSFYNNEISEKSEIFDDQFSVERPDGSNFTLKIRSTKLEDSAMYFCASTGNYGYTFGSGTRLTVV.